This T cell receptor (beta chain) was sequenced in a study of blood T cells in healthy people across ages. Combining a sample-barcoded 5' primer with a J-beta primer mix, a second PCR ran for 7 to 11 cycles. Each CDR3 protein is one row after TCRdb ran MiXCR on the 5' RACE reads. The repertoire has over 450,000 distinct CDR3 sequences, less than 25% of them found once; the top ten carry just under 9%. This clonotype was counted between two and nine times. Germline loops: CDR1 SGHTA, CDR2 FQGNSA. The V gene lost 8 bases and the J gene lost 5 bases, with 19 bases spanning the gap. The CDR3 sequence is 15 residues long. The sample was also linked to a second study, of T cells of mothers and their children. From that paper: Per 15 ul, 1.5 ug of RNA was used, with all extracted RNA going into cDNA synthesis. Each child gave approximately 2.8 million TCR beta CDR3 reads (each mother, over 9 million). Related mother and child pairs showed slightly greater overlap (not significant) than unrelated pairs did.

Source material: blood. The clonotype comes from a boy under 18 in good health. The V call is TRBV7-2, the J call TRBJ2-1; D possibly uses TRBD1 or TRBD2 (5 bases each). The DNA of the CDR3 is TGTGCCAGCGGATACCAAGGGGACCTCAACAATGAGCAGTTCTTC. Amino acids: CASGYQGDLNNEQFF.